These T cell receptor beta chains were read from a single sample in a study of shared clonotypes between healthy human individuals. Profiling relied on immunoSEQ multiplex PCR, and the TCRdb table lists in-frame clones only, not all of them. The sample carries about 750,000 clones, 85% to 95% recorded once. The sample consisted of naive CD8+ T cells sorted from blood. The receptors here all came from a man aged 30 to 39 in good health. Each CDR3 is given with its conserved first and last residue. D genes are given only for firm matches.

.,TRBJ2-5,TRBV7-9,CASSPTGLGQETQYF,TGTGCCAGCAGCCCAACAGGGTTGGGTCAAGAGACCCAGTACTTC
TRBD1,TRBJ2-7,TRBV2,CASSEGDTGGAVEQYF,TGTGCCAGCAGTGAGGGAGACACAGGGGGCGCGGTCGAGCAGTACTTC
.,TRBJ1-1,TRBV13,CASSLGKRGTEAFF,TGTGCCAGCAGCTTGGGGAAGAGGGGCACTGAAGCTTTCTTT
.,TRBJ1-4,TRBV6-6,CASSYSSQLFF,TGTGCCAGCAGTTACTCGTCTCAGCTGTTTTTT
.,TRBJ1-2,TRBV6-5,CASRSPGYGYTF,TGTGCCAGCAGGAGCCCTGGATATGGCTACACCTTC
.,TRBJ2-7,TRBV5-1,CASSLGVSLVGGLTTTF,TGCGCCAGCAGCTTGGGGGTCAGTCTCGTGGGGGGCCTGACCACCACCTTC
TRBD2,TRBJ2-3,TRBV5-1,CASSLLAGGDTDTQYF,TGCGCCAGCAGCTTACTAGCGGGAGGCGACACAGATACGCAGTATTTT
.,TRBJ2-7,TRBV30,CAWSTRGVEQYF,TGTGCCTGGAGTACGAGAGGGGTCGAGCAGTACTTC
TRBD2,TRBJ2-7,TRBV11-2,CASSSVSREWLVQYF,TGTGCCAGCAGCTCTGTCTCGCGGGAGTGGCTTGTGCAGTACTTC
TRBD2,TRBJ2-7,TRBV7-6,CASSLAGTSGYEQYF,TGTGCCAGCAGCTTAGCGGGGACTAGCGGCTACGAGCAGTACTTC
.,TRBJ2-1,TRBV7-6,CASSLGVRGQRYNEQFF,TGTGCCAGCAGCTTAGGGGTCCGAGGACAGCGATACAATGAGCAGTTCTTC
TRBD1,TRBJ1-2,TRBV27,CASSLSRGRIGYTF,TGTGCCAGCAGTTTATCCAGGGGGCGTATTGGCTACACCTTC
TRBD1,TRBJ2-1,TRBV19,CASSTQGVGYNEQFF,TGTGCCAGTAGTACCCAGGGGGTGGGGTACAATGAGCAGTTCTTC
.,TRBJ1-3,TRBV7-9,CASSYTNPGNTIYF,TGTGCCAGCAGCTATACAAATCCTGGAAACACCATATATTTT
TRBD1,TRBJ2-1,TRBV27,CASRGTGNRNEQFF,TGTGCCAGCAGGGGGACAGGGAATAGGAATGAGCAGTTCTTC
.,TRBJ2-7,TRBV27,CASTGNGYEQYF,TGTGCCAGTACAGGGAATGGCTACGAGCAGTACTTC
TRBD2,TRBJ2-5,TRBV10-2,CASSHSGSQETQYF,TGCGCCAGCAGTCACAGCGGGAGTCAGGAGACCCAGTACTTC
TRBD2,TRBJ2-3,TRBV29-1,CSVEAALAGGADTQYF,TGCAGCGTTGAAGCCGCCTTGGCGGGAGGGGCAGATACGCAGTATTTT
.,TRBJ2-1,TRBV6-5,CASLEGSRNEQFF,TGTGCCAGCTTAGAAGGGAGCAGAAATGAGCAGTTCTTC
.,TRBJ2-1,TRBV11-2,CASSPPQRSGNEQFF,TGTGCCAGCAGTCCCCCCCAACGGTCGGGCAATGAGCAGTTCTTC
.,TRBJ2-7,TRBV5-8,CAIRGFLYEQYF,TGTGCCATTCGGGGTTTCCTTTACGAGCAGTACTTC
.,TRBJ2-5,TRBV27,CASSHQTGTWETQYF,TGTGCCAGCAGCCACCAGACAGGGACTTGGGAGACCCAGTACTTC
TRBD2,TRBJ2-3,TRBV4-1,CASSQELAGESYTDTQYF,TGCGCCAGCAGCCAAGAACTAGCGGGAGAGAGTTACACAGATACGCAGTATTTT
TRBD1,TRBJ1-5,TRBV18,CASSPTGGLQPQHF,TGTGCCAGCTCACCGACAGGGGGCCTTCAGCCCCAGCATTTT